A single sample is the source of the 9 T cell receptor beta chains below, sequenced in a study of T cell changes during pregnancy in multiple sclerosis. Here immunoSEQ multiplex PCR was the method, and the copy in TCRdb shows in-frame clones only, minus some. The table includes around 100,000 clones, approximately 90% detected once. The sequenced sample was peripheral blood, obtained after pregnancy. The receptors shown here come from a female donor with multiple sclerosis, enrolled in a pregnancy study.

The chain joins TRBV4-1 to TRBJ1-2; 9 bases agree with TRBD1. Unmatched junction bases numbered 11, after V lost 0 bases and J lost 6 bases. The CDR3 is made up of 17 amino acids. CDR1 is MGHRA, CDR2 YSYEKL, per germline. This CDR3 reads CASSQDGSGTGRHGYTF. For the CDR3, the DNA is TGCGCCAGCAGCCAAGATGGTTCGGGGACAGGGCGGCATGGCTACACCTTC.

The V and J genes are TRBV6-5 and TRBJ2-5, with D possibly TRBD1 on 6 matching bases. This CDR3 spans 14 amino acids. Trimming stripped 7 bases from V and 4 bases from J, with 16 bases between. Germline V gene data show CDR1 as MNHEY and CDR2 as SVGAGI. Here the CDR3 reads CASKRTASIETQYF. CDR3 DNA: TGTGCCAGCAAACGGACAGCTTCAATAGAGACCCAGTACTTC.

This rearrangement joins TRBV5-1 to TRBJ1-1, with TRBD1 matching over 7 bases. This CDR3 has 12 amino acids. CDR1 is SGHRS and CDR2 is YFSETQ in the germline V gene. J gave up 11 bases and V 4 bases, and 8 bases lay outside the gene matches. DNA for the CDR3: TGCGCCAGCAGCGAAGAACAGGGGAATGCTTTCTTT. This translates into CASSEEQGNAFF.

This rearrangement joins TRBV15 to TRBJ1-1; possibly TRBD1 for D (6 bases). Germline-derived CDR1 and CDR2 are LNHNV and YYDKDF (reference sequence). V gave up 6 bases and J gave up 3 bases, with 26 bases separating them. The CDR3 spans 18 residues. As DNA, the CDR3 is TGTGCCACCAGTTGGCCTAATCCTCGGACAGTTCGGGACACTGAAGCTTTCTTT. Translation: CATSWPNPRTVRDTEAFF.

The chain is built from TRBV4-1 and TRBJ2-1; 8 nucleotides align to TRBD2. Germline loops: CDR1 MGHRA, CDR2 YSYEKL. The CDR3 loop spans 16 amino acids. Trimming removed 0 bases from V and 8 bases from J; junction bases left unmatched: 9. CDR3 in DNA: TGCGCCAGCAGCCAAGATAACACGGGGGGGTTAGATGAGCAGTTCTTC. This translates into CASSQDNTGGLDEQFF.

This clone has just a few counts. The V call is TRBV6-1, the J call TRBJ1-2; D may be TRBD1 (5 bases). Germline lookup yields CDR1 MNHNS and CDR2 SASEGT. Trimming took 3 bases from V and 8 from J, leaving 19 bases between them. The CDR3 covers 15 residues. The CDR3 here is CASSEGGVLMEGYTF. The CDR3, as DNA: TGTGCCAGCAGTGAGGGGGGAGTCCTAATGGAGGGCTACACCTTC.

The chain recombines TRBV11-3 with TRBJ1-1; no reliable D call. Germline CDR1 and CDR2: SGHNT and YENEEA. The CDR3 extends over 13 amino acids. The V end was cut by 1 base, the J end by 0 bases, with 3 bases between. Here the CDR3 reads CASSLVVNTEAFF. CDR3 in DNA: TGTGCCAGCAGCTTAGTCGTGAACACTGAAGCTTTCTTT.

CDR3: CASSPRGEGANYGYTF. In DNA, the CDR3 is TGTGCCAGCAGCCCCCGAGGAGAGGGCGCTAACTATGGCTACACCTTC. The chain links TRBV13 to TRBJ1-2, with D uncertain. Germline V lookup: CDR1 PRHDT, CDR2 FYEKMQ (reference sequence). The CDR3 is 16 residues long. Trimming left V 5 bases short and J 0 bases short, with 16 bases between.

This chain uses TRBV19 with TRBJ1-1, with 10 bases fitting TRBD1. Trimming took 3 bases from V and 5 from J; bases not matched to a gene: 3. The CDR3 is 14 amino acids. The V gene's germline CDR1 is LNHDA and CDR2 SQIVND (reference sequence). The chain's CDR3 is CASSIRQGATEAFF. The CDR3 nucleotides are TGTGCCAGTAGTATCCGACAGGGGGCGACTGAAGCTTTCTTT.